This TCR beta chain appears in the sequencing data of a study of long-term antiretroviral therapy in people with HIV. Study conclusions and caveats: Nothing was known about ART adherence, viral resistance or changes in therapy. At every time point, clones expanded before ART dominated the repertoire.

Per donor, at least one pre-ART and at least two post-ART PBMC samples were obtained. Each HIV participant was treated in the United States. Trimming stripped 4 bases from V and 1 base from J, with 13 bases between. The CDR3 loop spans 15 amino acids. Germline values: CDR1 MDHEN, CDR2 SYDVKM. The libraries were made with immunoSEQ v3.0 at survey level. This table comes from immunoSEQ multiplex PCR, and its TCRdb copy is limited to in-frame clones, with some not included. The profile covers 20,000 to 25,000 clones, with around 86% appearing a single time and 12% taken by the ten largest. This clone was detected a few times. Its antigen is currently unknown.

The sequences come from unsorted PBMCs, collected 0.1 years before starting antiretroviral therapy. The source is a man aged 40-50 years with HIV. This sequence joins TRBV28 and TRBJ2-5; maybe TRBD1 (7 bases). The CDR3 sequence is CASSWVRGVQETQYF. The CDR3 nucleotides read TGTGCCAGCAGTTGGGTCAGGGGGGTCCAAGAGACCCAGTACTTC.